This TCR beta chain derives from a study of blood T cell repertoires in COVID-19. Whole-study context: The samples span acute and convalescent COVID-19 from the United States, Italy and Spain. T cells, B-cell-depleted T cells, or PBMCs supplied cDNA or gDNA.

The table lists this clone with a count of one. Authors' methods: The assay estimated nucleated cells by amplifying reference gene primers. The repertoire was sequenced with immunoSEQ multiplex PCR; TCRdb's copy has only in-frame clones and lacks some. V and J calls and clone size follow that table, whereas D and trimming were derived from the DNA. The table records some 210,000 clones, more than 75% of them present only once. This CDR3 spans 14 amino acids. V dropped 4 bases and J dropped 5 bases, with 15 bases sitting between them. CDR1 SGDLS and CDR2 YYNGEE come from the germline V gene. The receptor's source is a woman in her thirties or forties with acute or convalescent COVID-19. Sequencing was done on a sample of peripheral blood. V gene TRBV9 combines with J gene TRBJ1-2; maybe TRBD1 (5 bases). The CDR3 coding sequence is TGTGCCAGCAGCCCTAACTCGGGGGGGTATGGCTACACCTTC. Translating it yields CASSPNSGGYGYTF.